The present TCR beta chain was sequenced within a study of vaccination effects on CD4 cells after COVID-19. CD4+ T cells specific for antigen were expanded with viral peptide pools by the ViraFEST assay before sequencing. Culture proceeded for 10 days, and CD4+ T cells were then isolated. Each participant received a vaccine that was either BNT162b2 or mRNA-1273, given as two doses. The authors replaced half the medium with IL-2 medium on days 3 and 7. The data were produced by immunoSEQ multiplex PCR, yet TCRdb's version contains in-frame clones alone and is incomplete. The sample carries some 30,000 clones, around 85% recorded once. Germline CDR1 reads SGHRS; CDR2 reads YFSETQ. This CDR3 has 16 residues. The V end was cut by 5 bases, the J end by 1 base, with 17 bases between. About this clone: Its target is not known.

Study-level points and caveats: Only a single clone (1 of 255 vaccine-induced clones in healthy vaccinees) cross-reacted with common cold coronaviruses. Whether induced by infection or by vaccine, clones showed marked clonal contraction late after vaccination.

The V and J genes are TRBV5-1 and TRBJ2-3; the D gene is possibly TRBD1 (6 bases). The sample in question was CD4+ T cells from PBMCs cultured with SARS-CoV-2 spike peptides, obtained after COVID-19 vaccination. The clonotype comes from a human donor who received a COVID-19 vaccine. Some clones in this sample may be carry-over from other donors' samples. This chain's CDR3 is CASRDMTGSGTDTQYF. The CDR3 DNA reads as TGCGCCAGCAGAGACATGACAGGTAGTGGCACAGATACGCAGTATTTT.